The present T cell receptor beta chain was sequenced within a study of T-cell memory formation after mild COVID-19. Study information: There were largely donor-specific TCR clusters.

Study-wide points: Balance between CD4 and CD8 was seen in clones contracting day 15 to 85, and a CD4+ lean was seen in later expanders.

Points on this clonotype: Its antigen remains unidentified.

The CDR3 has 16 residues. Germline CDR1 SGHAT, CDR2 FQDESV (reference sequence). V dropped 5 bases and J dropped 4 bases, with 20 bases sitting between them. Via MiXCR, TCRdb re-called the 5' RACE reads, giving one row per CDR3 protein. The table lists 430,000 or so distinct CDR3 sequences, approximately 25% of them singletons, with under 15% in the top ten. Sequencing used PBMCs or a T cell subset sorted from them (not recorded which). This clonotype was obtained from an adult woman who had mild COVID-19 (a few samples of this study predate the infection). Cell type and time point are not known. This chain uses TRBV11-1 with TRBJ1-1; D uncertain. The CDR3 DNA is TGTGCCAGCAGCCCGGGTACGGGGAAGAGGAGCACTGAAGCTTTCTTT. Protein: CASSPGTGKRSTEAFF.